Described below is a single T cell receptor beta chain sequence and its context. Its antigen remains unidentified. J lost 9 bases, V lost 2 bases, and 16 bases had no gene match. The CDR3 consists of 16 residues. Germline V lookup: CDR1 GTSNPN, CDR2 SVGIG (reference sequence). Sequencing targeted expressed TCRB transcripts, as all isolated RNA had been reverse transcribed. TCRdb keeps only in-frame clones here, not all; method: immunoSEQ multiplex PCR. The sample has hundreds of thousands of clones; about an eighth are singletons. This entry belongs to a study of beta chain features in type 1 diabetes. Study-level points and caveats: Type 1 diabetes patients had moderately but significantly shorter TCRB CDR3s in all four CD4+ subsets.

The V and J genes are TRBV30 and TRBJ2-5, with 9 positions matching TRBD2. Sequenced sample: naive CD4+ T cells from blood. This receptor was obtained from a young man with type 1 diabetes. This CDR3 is CAWSTSRTSDSGAQYF. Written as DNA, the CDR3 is TGTGCCTGGAGTACCAGTAGGACTAGCGACTCAGGGGCCCAGTACTTC.